This is a list of T cell receptor beta chains from one sample in a study of radiotherapy plus CTLA-4 blockade in lung cancer. TCRdb's copy holds only in-frame clones and misses some; the assay was immunoSEQ multiplex PCR. The table shows 85,000 to 90,000 clones, with about 87% occurring only once. This material consisted of peripheral blood, taken from a patient treated with radiotherapy plus ipilimumab. These receptors came from a human donor with non-small cell lung cancer that progressed on radiotherapy plus ipilimumab. CDR3s include the opening cysteine and the closing phenylalanine or tryptophan. D genes are given only for firm matches. Size tells how often a clone was seen (once, few, many) or the class of an expanded clone, and some rows leave it out.

CDR3nt	CDR3aa	d_gene	v_gene	j_gene	abundance
TGTGCCTTGGAGCATTTGGATACGCAGTATTTT	CALEHLDTQYF	-	TRBV30	TRBJ2-3	-
TGTGCCAGCAGCGTCACTCTCACTGAAGCTTTCTTT	CASSVTLTEAFF	-	TRBV7-9	TRBJ1-1	-
TGTGCCAGCAGCGGACAGGGGGCCCGACAAGAGACCCAGTACTTC	CASSGQGARQETQYF	TRBD1	TRBV28	TRBJ2-5	-
TGTGCCAGCACCCCCGGGGGGATGAGGAGCAATCAGCCCCAGCATTTT	CASTPGGMRSNQPQHF	-	TRBV27	TRBJ1-5	-
TGTGCCGGGGGACAGGTTACAGATACGCAGTATTTT	CAGGQVTDTQYF	TRBD1	TRBV6-1	TRBJ2-3	few
TGTGCCTGGAGTTTGACAAGGATAAAACTGTTTTTT	CAWSLTRIKLFF	-	TRBV30	TRBJ1-4	-
TGCAGTGGACAACCTTCCTATGGCTACACCTTC	CSGQPSYGYTF	-	TRBV20-1	TRBJ1-2	-
TGTGCCAGTAGTATAGTCAGGGGCCATGAGCAGTTCTTC	CASSIVRGHEQFF	-	TRBV19	TRBJ2-1	-
TGTGCCAGCAGCCCCTTTCAGACAGGCATGGGAGAGACCCAGTACTTC	CASSPFQTGMGETQYF	-	TRBV7-9	TRBJ2-5	-
TGTGCCAGCGCGGCGCGGGATCGCTATAATTCACCCCTCCACTTT	CASAARDRYNSPLHF	-	TRBV5-8	TRBJ1-6	-
TGTGCCAGCTCACCGGGAGGTGGTTATGGCTACACCTTC	CASSPGGGYGYTF	-	TRBV18	TRBJ1-2	-
TGCGCCAGCAGCTCAGGGGGCGTGGACACCGGGGAGCTGTTTTTT	CASSSGGVDTGELFF	TRBD1	TRBV5-1	TRBJ2-2	-
TGTGCCAGCAGCTACCCTTCCTACGAGCAGTACTTC	CASSYPSYEQYF	-	TRBV5-5	TRBJ2-7	-
TGTGCCAGCAGTGACCCCTACGAGCAGTACTTC	CASSDPYEQYF	-	TRBV6-4	TRBJ2-7	-
TGTGCCAGTAAAAATCCGGGACAGTACCTAAACTATGGCTACACCTTC	CASKNPGQYLNYGYTF	TRBD1	TRBV19	TRBJ1-2	-
TGTGCCAGCAGTTCCTACACTGAAGCTTTCTTT	CASSSYTEAFF	-	TRBV6-5	TRBJ1-1	-
TGTGCCAGCAGTTACTCGATCTGGGGGACCGAGAAGCAGTACTTC	CASSYSIWGTEKQYF	-	TRBV6-6	TRBJ2-7	once
TGTGCCAGCAGTTTACCCGGGACAGGGGAGGGTGGCTACACCTTC	CASSLPGTGEGGYTF	TRBD1	TRBV28	TRBJ1-2	few
TGCAGTGCGCCCACCGGGAACACCATATATTTT	CSAPTGNTIYF	-	TRBV20-1	TRBJ1-3	-
TGTGCCAGCCAAGGGTGGGAGGGCAAGGATACGCAGTATTTT	CASQGWEGKDTQYF	TRBD2	TRBV19	TRBJ2-3	-
TGTGCCAGCAGCTTTCCCCGGGACAGGGGGGGCTACGAGCAGTACTTC	CASSFPRDRGGYEQYF	TRBD1	TRBV11-2	TRBJ2-7	-
TGTGCCAGCTCAGGGGGACCAAGGTACGAGCAGTACTTC	CASSGGPRYEQYF	-	TRBV18	TRBJ2-7	-
TGTGCCAGTAGAGCGGGGGGAGTTAATGAAAAACTGTTTTTT	CASRAGGVNEKLFF	-	TRBV19	TRBJ1-4	-
TGTGCCAGCAGCTTAGCGGGAGTTAGAGTTAAGGAGGCGCAGTTCTTC	CASSLAGVRVKEAQFF	-	TRBV7-9	TRBJ2-1	-
TGTGCCAGCATGGGGGACAGGGGGCGAGGGACTGAAGCTTTCTTT	CASMGDRGRGTEAFF	TRBD1	TRBV2	TRBJ1-1	once
TGCGCCAGCAACTTACAGGGGCCCTCCCACGAGCAGTACTTC	CASNLQGPSHEQYF	TRBD1	TRBV5-1	TRBJ2-7	-
TGTGCCAGCAGCGAACTGTTCCGTGAGGGAAACACCATATATTTT	CASSELFREGNTIYF	-	TRBV7-9	TRBJ1-3	-
TGTGCCAGCAGCTCGCGGACTCGGACAGATACGCAGTATTTT	CASSSRTRTDTQYF	-	TRBV7-2	TRBJ2-3	-
TGTGCCAGCTCAATACTAGCGGGGGGAGATACGCAGTATTTT	CASSILAGGDTQYF	TRBD2	TRBV18	TRBJ2-3	-
TGTGAGGGGCAGCCCCAGCATTTT	CEGQPQHF	-	TRBV5-4	TRBJ1-5	-
TGCGCCAGCAGCCCAAATGACGGGACAGGTTTAGAAAAACTGTTTTTT	CASSPNDGTGLEKLFF	TRBD1	TRBV5-1	TRBJ1-4	-
TGTGCCAGCAGTGAGGGGGACAGGGGGTCGGACATTCAGTACTTC	CASSEGDRGSDIQYF	TRBD1	TRBV2	TRBJ2-4	-
TGTGCCAGCAGCTTAGGAACAGGAACATATGGCTACACCTTC	CASSLGTGTYGYTF	-	TRBV7-2	TRBJ1-2	-
TGTGCCAGCAGCCCCGCAGGGGGTTACACCGGGGAGCTGTTTTTT	CASSPAGGYTGELFF	TRBD1	TRBV7-3	TRBJ2-2	-
TGCGCCAGCAGCGCCGGGACGAAGGACGAGCAGTACTTC	CASSAGTKDEQYF	-	TRBV5-1	TRBJ2-7	-
TGTGCCAGCAGCCGCACCGGGGAGACCCAGTACTTC	CASSRTGETQYF	-	TRBV7-9	TRBJ2-5	-
TGTGCCTGGAGTGTCCAGGCGAACACTGAAGCTTTCTTT	CAWSVQANTEAFF	-	TRBV30	TRBJ1-1	-
TGTGCCAGCAGCCCTCAGGGAATGGCCAATGAAAAACTGTTTTTT	CASSPQGMANEKLFF	-	TRBV9	TRBJ1-4	-
TGTGCCAGCAGCTTTAGAAGGGGGACAGGGCCGAGCTCTGGAAACACCATATATTTT	CASSFRRGTGPSSGNTIYF	TRBD1	TRBV7-2	TRBJ1-3	-
TGTGCCAGCAAACGTATGGGGGACACCGGGGAGCTGTTTTTT	CASKRMGDTGELFF	-	TRBV28	TRBJ2-2	once
TGTGCCATCAGTGGGGGTAGCGGGGGGTCCCTCCCGTTCTTC	CAISGGSGGSLPFF	TRBD2	TRBV10-3	TRBJ2-1	-
TGTGCCTTGGGGGTACTAGCGGGAGTAACCAACGAGCAGTACTTC	CALGVLAGVTNEQYF	TRBD2	TRBV30	TRBJ2-7	-
TGCGCCAGCAGTCATAACCGTGAAGCTTTCTTT	CASSHNREAFF	-	TRBV23-1	TRBJ1-1	-
TGTGCCAGCAGTGACAGGGTTGATCAGCCCCAGCATTTT	CASSDRVDQPQHF	-	TRBV25-1	TRBJ1-5	-
TGTGCCAGCAGTTACGTGGGCCAAGAGACCCAGTACTTC	CASSYVGQETQYF	-	TRBV27	TRBJ2-5	-
TGTGCTAGTGGTTTGATTGGCAGTACCTATGGCTACACCTTC	CASGLIGSTYGYTF	-	TRBV12-5	TRBJ1-2	-
TGTGCCAGCAGCCTTGGGGCCTCCTACGAGCAGTACTTC	CASSLGASYEQYF	-	TRBV11-2	TRBJ2-7	-
TGTGCCAGCAGCTTAGATCAGGGGACAGATACGCAGTATTTT	CASSLDQGTDTQYF	-	TRBV7-9	TRBJ2-3	-
TGTGCCAGTAGTGTGAGACGGGACAGTCCCACTGAAGCTTTCTTT	CASSVRRDSPTEAFF	TRBD1	TRBV19	TRBJ1-1	few
TGTGCCAGCAGCGTAGCTTTCTTCGGGGATACGCAGTATTTT	CASSVAFFGDTQYF	-	TRBV9	TRBJ2-3	-